A single sample gave rise to the 23 T cell receptor beta chains below, sequenced in a study of blood T cells in healthy people across ages. With a J-beta primer mix and a sample-barcoded 5' primer, a second PCR ran about 7 to 12 cycles. In TCRdb, the 5' RACE reads were re-called with MiXCR into one record per CDR3 protein. In the table there are some 1.7 million distinct CDR3 sequences, approximately 28% of which are singletons. Sequenced sample: blood. These TCRs come from a woman in her twenties or thirties in good health.

This clonotype was recorded a few times. DNA for the CDR3: TGTGCCAGCACTAGGGGGGAGGGGACAGAGACCCAGTACTTC. It codes for CASTRGEGTETQYF. The chain uses TRBV12-3 or TRBV12-4 and TRBJ2-5, with D possibly TRBD2 on 7 matching bases. V lost 7 bases and J 4 bases, leaving 16 bases between the germline ends. The CDR3 totals 14 residues.

V usage is TRBV7-9 and J usage is TRBJ1-1; 10 positions match TRBD1. The CDR3 is 16 residues long. J gave up 0 bases and V 5 bases, and 6 bases lay outside the gene matches. From germline, CDR1 is SEHNR and CDR2 FQNEAQ (reference sequence). CDR3 bases: TGTGCCAGCAGCGCTCCGGGACAGGGGATGAACACTGAAGCTTTCTTT. Amino acids: CASSAPGQGMNTEAFF.

This clonotype was recorded a few times. This chain connects TRBV7-2 to TRBJ2-7; D perhaps matches TRBD2 (6 bases). The CDR3 is made up of 15 amino acids. The V and J ends lost 3 bases and 7 bases respectively, with 19 bases between them. Germline CDR1 is SGHTA and CDR2 is FQGNSA. Written as DNA, the CDR3 is TGTGCCAGCAGCTTCGGGGACTGGAGATACAATGAGCAGTACTTC. As protein: CASSFGDWRYNEQYF. Looking up the rest from reference TRBV7-2 and TRBJ2-7 gives the full variable domain: GAGVSQSPSNKVTEKGKDVELRCDPISGHTALYWYRQSLGQGLEFLIYFQGNSAPDKSGLPSDRFSAERTGGSVSTLTIQRTQQEDSAVYLCASSFGDWRYNEQYFGPGTRLTVT.

This clonotype was seen a handful of times. The V gene is TRBV6-2 or TRBV6-3, the J gene TRBJ2-1; D may correspond to TRBD1 or TRBD2 (5 bases each). V was cut by 2 bases and J by 1 base, with 9 bases left in between. Per germline, CDR1 MNHEY and CDR2 SVGEGT. The CDR3 has 15 amino acids. The CDR3 reads CASSYAWGSYNEQFF. The CDR3, as DNA: TGTGCCAGCAGTTACGCCTGGGGGTCCTACAATGAGCAGTTCTTC.

The chain carries TRBV3-1 and TRBJ2-3, with 14 bases fitting TRBD2. The CDR3 has 19 residues. Germline V gene sequence: CDR1 LGHDT, CDR2 YNNKEL (reference sequence). Trimming at V came to 1 base and at J to 5 bases, leaving 11 bases not matched to a gene. The CDR3 bases are TGTGCCAGCAGCCAAGGGTCCCCGGGACTAGCGGGAGTCGTAGATACGCAGTATTTT. Its translation: CASSQGSPGLAGVVDTQYF.

The chain joins TRBV6-5 to TRBJ2-1; perhaps TRBD2 as D (6 bases). V gave up 0 bases and J gave up 1 base, with 16 bases separating them. Germline CDR1 reads MNHEY; CDR2 reads SVGAGI. This CDR3 spans 18 amino acids. CDR3 in DNA: TGTGCCAGCAGTTACTCTCAAAGGTTCGGGAGTTCCTACAATGAGCAGTTCTTC. This encodes CASSYSQRFGSSYNEQFF.

At least ten counts were recorded for this clonotype. The genes are TRBV5-5 and TRBJ2-7; TRBD2 matches at 13 bases. The CDR3 is 16 amino acids. Germline CDR1 reads SGHKS; CDR2 reads YYEKEE (reference sequence). J gave up 4 bases and V 4 bases, and 8 bases lay outside the gene matches. The CDR3 region has the DNA TGTGCCAGCAGCCAGGGACTAGCGGGAAGCGGGTACGAGCAGTACTTC. This sequence encodes CASSQGLAGSGYEQYF.

As for this clonotype: This may come from a read error, since a much larger clone is one base off. The chain is built from TRBV12-3 or TRBV12-4 and TRBJ1-2; the D gene is possibly TRBD1 (5 bases). The CDR3 spans 14 residues. V was clipped by 8 bases and J by 4 bases, with 17 bases between them. In DNA, the CDR3 is TGTGCCAGCGGGGTTCCTGGGGCTAGCTATGGCTACACCTTC. Amino acids: CASGVPGASYGYTF.

This clonotype appeared many times. The V gene is TRBV28, the J gene TRBJ2-4, with TRBD1 matching over 9 bases. The ends lost 7 bases at V and 6 bases at J; junction bases unmatched: 7. This CDR3 comprises 14 residues. CDR1 and CDR2 from the germline V gene are MDHEN and SYDVKM. CDR3 in amino acids: CASKGQGNPNIQYF. The CDR3 coding sequence is TGTGCCAGCAAAGGACAGGGGAATCCAAACATTCAGTACTTC. The variable domain in full, completed from reference TRBV28 and TRBJ2-4, reads DVKVTQSSRYLVKRTGEKVFLECVQDMDHENMFWYRQDPGLGLRLIYFSYDVKMKEKGDIPEGYSVSREKKERFSLILESASTNQTSMYLCASKGQGNPNIQYFGAGTRLSVL.

The rearrangement links TRBV5-1 to TRBJ2-5; a possible D gene is TRBD2 (6 bases). CDR3 size: 13 residues. Germline lookup yields CDR1 SGHRS and CDR2 YFSETQ. V lost 4 bases and J 5 bases, leaving 12 bases between the germline ends. CDR3 sequence (DNA): TGCGCCAGCAGCCGGGGAGGAACTGAGACCCAGTACTTC. The encoded protein is CASSRGGTETQYF.

This clonotype was found a few times. The V call is TRBV5-1, the J call TRBJ2-3, with D possibly TRBD1 on 5 matching bases. Germline loops: CDR1 SGHRS, CDR2 YFSETQ. There are 13 residues in the CDR3. V was clipped by 5 bases and J by 4 bases, with 11 bases between them. This CDR3 reads CASRVGPADTQYF. The CDR3 region has the DNA TGCGCCAGCAGAGTGGGGCCCGCAGATACGCAGTATTTT.

The chain uses TRBV29-1 and TRBJ2-3; 8 nucleotides match TRBD1. Per germline, CDR1 SQVTM and CDR2 ANQGSEA. CDR3 length: 14 residues. V was clipped by 6 bases and J by 4 bases; unmatched bases: 9. The CDR3 DNA reads TGCAGCGTCCCCTTCCAGGGGGCGGCAGATACGCAGTATTTT. Translation: CSVPFQGAADTQYF.

This clonotype was recorded at least ten times. This rearrangement joins TRBV20-1 to TRBJ2-4; the match to TRBD2 covers 10 bases. CDR1 is DFQATT, CDR2 SNEGSKA, per germline (reference sequence). J lost 8 bases, V lost 4 bases, and 17 bases had no gene match. The CDR3 consists of 17 residues. The CDR3: CSANAQAGGPQLDIQYF. In DNA, the CDR3 is TGCAGTGCTAATGCCCAAGCGGGAGGGCCTCAATTGGACATTCAGTACTTC.

The table lists this clonotype with a few counts. The chain uses TRBV2 and TRBJ2-1; 8 positions match TRBD2. Trimming cost V 7 bases and J 4 bases; bases outside gene matches: 9. The CDR3 extends over 15 amino acids. The germline V gene encodes CDR1 SNHLY and CDR2 FYNNEI. The DNA of the CDR3 is TGTGCCAGCACCACGGGGGGGGCGCTATACAATGAGCAGTTCTTC. It translates to CASTTGGALYNEQFF. The complete variable domain, with remaining parts taken from reference TRBV2 and TRBJ2-1, reads EPEVTQTPSHQVTQMGQEVILRCVPISNHLYFYWYRQILGQKVEFLVSFYNNEISEKSEIFDDQFSVERPDGSNFTLKIRSTKLEDSAMYFCASTTGGALYNEQFFGPGTRLTVL.

There are a few counts of this clonotype. The chain has TRBV12-3 or TRBV12-4 and TRBJ2-5; TRBD2 agrees at 8 bases. CDR3 length equals 14 residues. V trimming: 5 bases; J trimming: 12 bases; junction bases outside the gene matches: 14. The CDR3 loop is CASSQPPNGRAKYF. For the CDR3, the DNA is TGTGCCAGCAGTCAGCCCCCAAACGGGAGGGCCAAGTACTTC.

V usage is TRBV29-1 and J usage is TRBJ1-2; D not certain. Between the trimmed V and J ends, which lost 4 bases and 4 bases, there was a span of 16 bases. The CDR3 loop spans 14 amino acids. Germline V gene data show CDR1 as SQVTM and CDR2 as ANQGSEA. CDR3 nucleotide sequence: TGCAGCGTTGGAGATCGCAATCAAGGCTATGGCTACACCTTC. Amino acid sequence: CSVGDRNQGYGYTF.

This chain joins TRBV7-9 and TRBJ2-3, with 7 bases aligning to TRBD2. This CDR3 region has 16 residues. The ends lost 4 bases at V and 4 bases at J; junction bases unmatched: 11. Germline loops: CDR1 SEHNR, CDR2 FQNEAQ (reference sequence). This CDR3 reads CASSSPGLSGADTQYF. The CDR3 nucleotides read TGTGCCAGCAGCTCTCCGGGACTATCGGGAGCAGATACGCAGTATTTT.

This clonotype was seen more than once but under ten times. The junction and the germline gene differ at one end; a read error may be behind it. The chain joins TRBV7-2 to TRBJ1-2, with D possibly TRBD1 on 5 matching bases. The length of the CDR3 is 18 residues. Germline V gene sequence: CDR1 SGHTA, CDR2 FQGNSA. CDR3 region: CASSLAMGDGAAGHGYTF. CDR3 bases: TGTGCCAGCAGTTTAGCGATGGGGGACGGCGCCGCGGGGCATGGCTACACCTTC.

The chain links TRBV30 to TRBJ1-2; the D gene is possibly TRBD1 (5 bases). CDR3 length: 13 residues. The V end was cut by 4 bases, the J end by 6 bases, with 15 bases between. CDR1 and CDR2 from the germline V gene are GTSNPN and SVGIG (reference sequence). The CDR3 protein is CAWNPGLSDGYTF. The CDR3 region has the DNA TGTGCCTGGAACCCAGGGCTTTCGGATGGCTACACCTTC.

This clonotype has just a few counts. This chain connects TRBV29-1 to TRBJ2-2; 8 bases fit TRBD1. Germline CDR1 is SQVTM and CDR2 is ANQGSEA. The CDR3 consists of 16 residues. After removal of 6 bases from V and 2 bases from J, the junction contained 11 bases not matched to a gene. The CDR3 region has the DNA TGCAGCGTCCAGGGGTGGACAGGGAGTAACACCGGGGAGCTGTTTTTT. Translated, it gives CSVQGWTGSNTGELFF.

V is TRBV6-5 and J is TRBJ1-1; no reliable D call. The V gene lost 7 bases and the J gene lost 4 bases, with 16 bases spanning the gap. Germline V gene sequence: CDR1 MNHEY, CDR2 SVGAGI. CDR3 length: 14 amino acids. CDR3 protein: CASKPTAPGTEAFF. In nucleotides, the CDR3 is TGTGCCAGCAAACCAACAGCTCCGGGCACTGAAGCTTTCTTT.

This clonotype showed up many times. The CDR3 DNA is TGTGCCATCAGTTCAGGGGTGGGAAATCAGCCCCAGCATTTT. Amino acids: CAISSGVGNQPQHF. This rearrangement joins TRBV10-3 to TRBJ1-5, with a possible D match to TRBD1 (6 bases). There are 14 residues in the CDR3. CDR1 is ENHRY and CDR2 is SYGVKD in the germline V gene. Trimming removed 5 bases from V and 4 bases from J, with 12 bases in between.

Comment on this clonotype: A read error may account for a junction end that differs from germline. The chain links TRBV20-1 to TRBJ2-1; possibly TRBD2 for D (7 bases). The CDR3 is 13 amino acids. CDR1 is DFQATT and CDR2 is SNEGSKA in the germline V gene (reference sequence). CDR3: CSAEGGAYSEQFF. CDR3 nucleotides: TGCAGTGCTGAGGGGGGGGCTTACAGTGAGCAGTTCTTC.